The 27 T cell receptor beta chains below all came from one sample that was sequenced in a study of post-analysis software for immune sequencing data. General study points: About five TRBV segments were more frequent in patients than controls; TRBV5-6, TRBV5-1 and TRBV20-1 belonged to this group.

TCR beta cDNA libraries included unique molecular identifiers. MiXCR, applied by TCRdb to the PCR reads, yields one record per CDR3 protein. The repertoire holds fewer than 550,000 distinct CDR3 sequences, with roughly 34% as singletons. No antigen is known for these receptors. Sequencing was done on a sample of blood. Receptor source: a girl between 2 and 17 years old with multiple sclerosis.

This clonotype has just a few counts. The chain couples TRBV5-1 to TRBJ1-6, with TRBD1 matching 9 bases. V shed 4 bases and J 7 bases; nucleotides not matched to a gene: 18. CDR3 size: 19 residues. The V gene's germline CDR1 is SGHRS and CDR2 YFSETQ. The CDR3 loop reads CASSPFGQGWEWRNSPLHF. The CDR3 coding sequence is TGCGCCAGCAGCCCCTTCGGACAGGGGTGGGAATGGCGGAATTCACCCCTCCACTTT.

This clonotype has just a few counts. The chain joins TRBV27 to TRBJ1-6, with D possibly being TRBD1 (5 bases). Germline CDR1 is MNHEY and CDR2 is SMNVEV (reference sequence). V lost 5 bases and J lost 7, with 12 bases in between. The CDR3 extends over 14 amino acids. The CDR3 DNA is TGTGCCAGCAGTGTGGGACGGAGAAATTCACCCCTCCACTTT. Encoded protein: CASSVGRRNSPLHF.

The chain is built from TRBV9 and TRBJ2-3; TRBD2 matches at 8 bases. V shed 0 bases, J shed 12 bases, and the junction held 15 bases outside the gene matches. CDR3 length equals 16 residues. CDR1 is SGDLS, CDR2 YYNGEE, per germline. CDR3 loop: CASSVARSGGRVGQYF. DNA of the CDR3: TGTGCCAGCAGCGTAGCTCGCAGCGGGGGCCGCGTCGGCCAGTATTTT.

This clonotype has a handful of counts. V gene TRBV28 combines with J gene TRBJ1-6; D ambiguous. The CDR3 has 15 amino acids. Trimming stripped 6 bases from V and 7 bases from J, with 16 bases between. CDR1 is MDHEN, CDR2 SYDVKM, per germline. The CDR3 nucleotides read TGTGCCAGCAGCCGAGGCCCCTTTGGGAATTCACCCCTCCACTTT. Translated: CASSRGPFGNSPLHF.

The CDR3 DNA follows: TGCGCCAGCAGCTACCTGATAGCGGGGGGAGTAGATACGCAGTATTTT. Encoded protein: CASSYLIAGGVDTQYF. The chain uses TRBV5-1 and TRBJ2-3; 10 positions match TRBD2. The CDR3 spans 16 residues. Germline V gives CDR1 SGHRS, CDR2 YFSETQ. V gave up 3 bases and J gave up 5 bases; unmatched junction bases: 9. The complete variable domain, with remaining parts taken from reference TRBV5-1 and TRBJ2-3, reads KAGVTQTPRYLIKTRGQQVTLSCSPISGHRSVSWYQQTPGQGLQFLFEYFSETQRNKGNFPGRFSGRQFSNSRSEMNVSTLELGDSALYLCASSYLIAGGVDTQYFGPGTRLTVL.

This clonotype was detected a few times. The chain carries TRBV12-3 or TRBV12-4 and TRBJ1-1; D is unresolved. V gave up 1 base and J gave up 7 bases, with 7 bases separating them. The CDR3 spans 12 residues. This CDR3 is CASSLVHLEAFF. CDR3 coding DNA: TGTGCCAGCAGTTTAGTCCACCTTGAAGCTTTCTTT.

The genes are TRBV6-2 or TRBV6-3 and TRBJ2-7; 7 bases are shared with TRBD1. The junction had 5 bases not matched to a gene; V was cut back by 6 bases and J by 3 bases. CDR1 MNHEY and CDR2 SVGEGT come from the germline V gene. The CDR3 totals 13 residues. DNA for the CDR3: TGTGCCAGCAGGCGGGCAGGGGGCTACGAGCAGTACTTC. Translated, it gives CASRRAGGYEQYF.

This chain links TRBV6-1 with TRBJ1-2, with 9 bases fitting TRBD1. Trimming removed 0 bases from V and 8 bases from J; junction bases left unmatched: 7. This CDR3 is built from 15 residues. Germline CDR1 reads MNHNS; CDR2 reads SASEGT. CDR3 sequence reads: CASSEAGTGMIGYTF. In DNA, the CDR3 is TGTGCCAGCAGTGAAGCCGGGACAGGGATGATCGGCTACACCTTC.

The rearrangement links TRBV12-3 or TRBV12-4 to TRBJ1-2; D ambiguous. V dropped 0 bases and J dropped 0 bases, with 11 bases sitting between them. The CDR3 consists of 16 residues. This CDR3 reads CASSLAGRGANYGYTF. The CDR3 DNA reads as TGTGCCAGCAGTTTAGCGGGCCGGGGAGCTAACTATGGCTACACCTTC.

This clonotype appeared a few times. V is TRBV7-3 and J is TRBJ2-3; D remains ambiguous. The germline gives CDR1 SGHTA, CDR2 FQGTGA. The CDR3 runs 16 residues. V lost 2 bases, J lost 4 bases, and 16 bases lay in between. The CDR3 region is CASSLGGRVSADTQYF. The CDR3, as DNA: TGTGCCAGCAGCTTAGGTGGGCGAGTTTCGGCAGATACGCAGTATTTT.

This rearrangement joins TRBV9 to TRBJ1-2; D unresolved. V shed 4 bases and J shed 3 bases, with 19 bases lying between them. The germline gives CDR1 SGDLS, CDR2 YYNGEE. The CDR3 extends over 16 amino acids. This CDR3 reads CASSFSDPPGDYGYTF. Here the CDR3 DNA reads TGTGCCAGCAGCTTTTCGGACCCCCCCGGGGACTATGGCTACACCTTC.

This clonotype was seen more than once but under ten times. V is TRBV6-1 and J is TRBJ2-5; TRBD2 aligns across 14 bases. V lost 8 bases to trimming and J lost 2 bases; unmatched junction nucleotides: 10. The germline gives CDR1 MNHNS, CDR2 SASEGT. This CDR3 comprises 17 residues. The chain's CDR3 is CASSGLAGAPSQETQYF. Written as DNA, the CDR3 is TGTGCCAGCTCGGGACTAGCGGGGGCCCCGTCTCAAGAGACCCAGTACTTC.

The V and J genes are TRBV5-1 and TRBJ2-3; 8 bases align to TRBD1. The length of the CDR3 is 16 residues. Germline assignment: CDR1 SGHRS and CDR2 YFSETQ. After removal of 0 bases from V and 2 bases from J, the junction contained 5 bases not matched to a gene. The DNA for the CDR3 is TGCGCCAGCAGCTTGGCGGACAGGGACCCCACAGATACGCAGTATTTT. Amino acid sequence: CASSLADRDPTDTQYF.

The chain couples TRBV10-3 to TRBJ2-1, with D tentatively TRBD2 (6 bases). V shed 6 bases and J shed 0 bases, with 12 bases lying between them. This CDR3 is 15 amino acids long. Germline loops: CDR1 ENHRY, CDR2 SYGVKD. CDR3 protein: CAISLGGSSYNEQFF. DNA of the CDR3: TGTGCCATCAGCCTCGGAGGGAGCTCCTACAATGAGCAGTTCTTC.

The chain carries TRBV7-9 and TRBJ2-1, with D unresolved. The CDR3 contains 15 residues. The germline V and J ends were trimmed by 4 bases and 0 bases, with 10 bases remaining between them. CDR1 is SEHNR and CDR2 is FQNEAQ in the germline V gene (reference sequence). The CDR3 bases are TGTGCCAGCAGCTCCCCGGAGAGCTCCTACAATGAGCAGTTCTTC. Its protein is CASSSPESSYNEQFF.

The chain is built from TRBV20-1 and TRBJ1-1, with D hard to call. This CDR3 contains 12 residues. Germline V gene data show CDR1 as DFQATT and CDR2 as SNEGSKA (reference sequence). Between the trimmed V and J ends, which lost 6 bases and 0 bases, there was a span of 8 bases. CDR3 loop: CSAALLNTEAFF. The CDR3 DNA reads as TGCAGTGCCGCACTCCTGAACACTGAAGCTTTCTTT.

This clonotype was seen more than once but under ten times. J is TRBJ1-5 and V is TRBV2; D not resolved. The ends were cut back, 0 bases at V and 11 bases at J, with 5 bases in the middle. Germline V gene data show CDR1 as SNHLY and CDR2 as FYNNEI. The CDR3 contains 11 residues. The DNA of the CDR3 is TGTGCCAGCAGTGAAGCGCTTACCCAGCATTTT. This sequence encodes CASSEALTQHF.

The table lists this clonotype with a few counts. The genes are TRBV20-1 and TRBJ1-1; D is unresolved. Germline lookup yields CDR1 DFQATT and CDR2 SNEGSKA (reference sequence). The CDR3 is 14 residues long. The V gene lost 1 base and the J gene lost 7 bases, with 16 bases spanning the gap. As DNA, the CDR3 is TGCAGTGCTAGAGCAAGGGCAGGAACCAATGAAGCTTTCTTT. Amino acid sequence: CSARARAGTNEAFF.

This clonotype was observed a handful of times. This sequence joins TRBV5-6 and TRBJ2-1; possible D gene TRBD2, 5 bases. V was cut by 1 base and J by 9 bases, with 11 bases left in between. The CDR3 contains 13 residues. Germline CDR1 is SGHDT and CDR2 is YYEEEE. Here the CDR3 reads CASSLFSAGEQFF. As DNA, the CDR3 is TGTGCCAGCAGCTTGTTTTCGGCGGGTGAGCAGTTCTTC. Full variable domain (missing parts from reference TRBV5-6 and TRBJ2-1): DAGVTQSPTHLIKTRGQQVTLRCSPKSGHDTVSWYQQALGQGPQFIFQYYEEEERQRGNFPDRFSGHQFPNYSSELNVNALLLGDSALYLCASSLFSAGEQFFGPGTRLTVL.

The chain uses TRBV20-1 and TRBJ2-3, with TRBD2 matching 9 bases. J was trimmed by 2 bases and V by 0 bases; bases with no gene match: 12. The CDR3 runs to 18 residues. CDR1 DFQATT and CDR2 SNEGSKA come from the germline V gene (reference sequence). The CDR3 protein is CSARDPRLAGRVTDTQYF. The CDR3 DNA follows: TGCAGTGCTAGAGACCCACGGCTAGCGGGGCGTGTCACAGATACGCAGTATTTT.

This chain links TRBV20-1 with TRBJ1-2, with 10 bases aligning to TRBD1. Germline CDR1 and CDR2: DFQATT and SNEGSKA (reference sequence). The CDR3 length is 16 residues. The trim removed 2 bases at V and 6 bases at J, leaving 12 bases unmatched. The CDR3: CSARPTGGQGVNGYTF. The CDR3 DNA reads TGCAGTGCTAGACCAACCGGAGGACAGGGGGTAAATGGCTACACCTTC.

This clonotype occurred many times. This chain uses TRBV10-3 with TRBJ2-7; D is unclear. CDR3 length: 13 amino acids. Germline lookup yields CDR1 ENHRY and CDR2 SYGVKD. V was pared by 1 base and J by 3 bases, with 7 bases between. The CDR3 sequence is CAISELGIYEQYF. The CDR3 DNA reads TGTGCCATCAGTGAGTTGGGTATCTACGAGCAGTACTTC.

J is TRBJ2-7 and V is TRBV7-6; tentatively, D is TRBD1 or TRBD2 (6 bases each). CDR1 and CDR2 (germline): SGHVS, FNYEAQ. Trimming stripped 4 bases from V and 4 bases from J, with 14 bases between. This CDR3 is built from 14 residues. The CDR3 loop is CASSSGRGDYEQYF. The CDR3 DNA follows: TGTGCCAGCAGCTCAGGAAGGGGGGATTACGAGCAGTACTTC.

This clonotype appeared a single time. V and J are TRBV15 and TRBJ2-7; perhaps TRBD2 as D (5 bases). The CDR3 is 17 amino acids. Trimming left V 1 base short and J 0 bases short, with 16 bases between. Germline V lookup: CDR1 LNHNV, CDR2 YYDKDF (reference sequence). CDR3 DNA: TGTGCCACCAGCAGAGGACGAGGAAGGGAGAGCTCCTACGAGCAGTACTTC. This codes for CATSRGRGRESSYEQYF.

The J gene is TRBJ2-1, the V gene TRBV19, with 7 bases that match TRBD1. The CDR3 extends over 13 amino acids. CDR1 LNHDA and CDR2 SQIVND come from the germline V gene (reference sequence). Trimming at V came to 4 bases and at J to 4 bases, leaving 1 base not matched to a gene. The CDR3 DNA is TGTGCCAGTAGTACGGACAGGTACAATGAGCAGTTCTTC. This encodes CASSTDRYNEQFF.

V and J are TRBV6-6 and TRBJ2-7; 8 positions agree with TRBD2. This CDR3 spans 15 amino acids. With V trimmed by 0 bases and J by 2 bases, 3 bases remained unmatched. Per germline, CDR1 MNHNY and CDR2 SVGAGI (reference sequence). CDR3 residues: CASSYSPAGAYEQYF. The CDR3, as DNA: TGTGCCAGCAGTTACTCGCCAGCGGGGGCCTACGAGCAGTACTTC.

This rearrangement joins TRBV5-5 to TRBJ1-2, with 7 bases that match TRBD1. J was trimmed by 8 bases and V by 5 bases; bases with no gene match: 15. This CDR3 has 15 amino acids. The germline gives CDR1 SGHKS, CDR2 YYEKEE (reference sequence). This chain's CDR3 is CASRQSGGRMRGYTF. The DNA for the CDR3 is TGTGCCAGCAGACAATCAGGGGGAAGGATGCGGGGCTACACCTTC.